These 7 T cell receptor beta chains originate from one sample sequenced in a study of blood T cell repertoires in COVID-19. TCRdb's copy holds only in-frame clones and misses some; the assay was immunoSEQ multiplex PCR. In the table there are 85,000 to 90,000 clones, approximately 86% of which are singletons. Sample: peripheral blood. These receptor sequences come from a man older than 75 with active or convalescent COVID-19.

The V and J genes are TRBV7-2 and TRBJ2-3; 7 nucleotides agree with TRBD2. CDR1 and CDR2 (germline): SGHTA, FQGNSA. The CDR3 extends over 14 amino acids. With 7 bases clipped from V and 3 bases from J, the junction kept 7 bases outside the gene matches. DNA of the CDR3: TGTGCCAGCAAAATAGCGGGCCTAACAGATACGCAGTATTTT. It codes for CASKIAGLTDTQYF.

This clone was seen more than once but under ten times. The rearrangement uses TRBV7-8 and TRBJ1-2; 12 bases agree with TRBD1. This CDR3 comprises 16 residues. Trimming at V came to 5 bases and at J to 4 bases, leaving 8 bases not matched to a gene. Per the germline V gene, CDR1 is SGHVS and CDR2 is FQNEAQ. The CDR3 protein is CASSPTRDRGPYGYTF. In DNA, the CDR3 is TGTGCCAGCAGCCCGACCCGGGACAGGGGGCCCTATGGCTACACCTTC.

This rearrangement joins TRBV5-4 to TRBJ1-1, with 12 bases identical to TRBD1. Germline-derived CDR1 and CDR2 are SGHNT and YYREEE (reference sequence). This CDR3 spans 14 amino acids. Trimming removed 3 bases from V and 6 bases from J; junction bases left unmatched: 3. CDR3 DNA: TGTGCCAGCAGCTGGGACAGGGGGCAGTCTGAAGCTTTCTTT. It yields the protein CASSWDRGQSEAFF.

This clone was observed a handful of times. The chain employs TRBV11-2 and TRBJ1-2; D call uncertain. The germline V and J ends were trimmed by 5 bases and 8 bases, with 15 bases remaining between them. The CDR3 consists of 13 residues. Germline CDR1 and CDR2: SGHAT and FQNNGV. This chain's CDR3 is CASSRNDAAGYTF. Here the CDR3 DNA reads TGTGCCAGCAGCCGAAACGACGCAGCGGGCTACACCTTC.

This clone showed up just a few times. The J gene is TRBJ2-1, the V gene TRBV10-3, with D possibly being TRBD1 (5 bases). This CDR3 has 13 amino acids. Germline CDR1 ENHRY, CDR2 SYGVKD. Deletions cut 4 bases from V and 3 bases from J, with 7 bases between. The CDR3 sequence: CAISVDSYNEQFF. CDR3 nucleotides: TGTGCCATCAGTGTCGACAGCTACAATGAGCAGTTCTTC.

The chain couples TRBV15 to TRBJ2-1; 7 nucleotides agree with TRBD1. Germline CDR1 LNHNV, CDR2 YYDKDF (reference sequence). This CDR3 spans 16 amino acids. Trimming cost V 4 bases and J 13 bases; bases outside gene matches: 19. The CDR3 DNA sequence: TGTGCCACCAGCACTCTGGGTCAGGGGGAACACAATGGACAGTTCTTC. Its translation is CATSTLGQGEHNGQFF.

A single count supports this clone. The V call is TRBV24-1, the J call TRBJ1-2; the match to TRBD1 covers 7 bases. The CDR3 consists of 13 residues. Trimming removed 4 bases from V and 3 bases from J; junction bases left unmatched: 1. Germline values: CDR1 KGHDR, CDR2 SFDVKD. The CDR3 sequence: CATSEGTDYGYTF. Here the CDR3 DNA reads TGTGCCACCAGTGAAGGGACAGACTATGGCTACACCTTC.